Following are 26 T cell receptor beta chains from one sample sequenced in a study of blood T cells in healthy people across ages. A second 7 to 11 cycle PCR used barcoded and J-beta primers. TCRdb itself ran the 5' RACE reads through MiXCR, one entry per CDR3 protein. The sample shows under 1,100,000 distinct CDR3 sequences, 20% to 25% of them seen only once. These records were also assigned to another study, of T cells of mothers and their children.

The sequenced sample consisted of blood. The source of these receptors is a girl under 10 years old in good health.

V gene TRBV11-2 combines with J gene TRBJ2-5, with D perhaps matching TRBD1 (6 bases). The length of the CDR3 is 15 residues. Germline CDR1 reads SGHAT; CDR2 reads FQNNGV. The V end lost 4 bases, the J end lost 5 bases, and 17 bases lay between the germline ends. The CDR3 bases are TGTGCCAGCAGCTCGGGCCTTGGGGGCGGCGAGACCCAGTACTTC. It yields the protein CASSSGLGGGETQYF.

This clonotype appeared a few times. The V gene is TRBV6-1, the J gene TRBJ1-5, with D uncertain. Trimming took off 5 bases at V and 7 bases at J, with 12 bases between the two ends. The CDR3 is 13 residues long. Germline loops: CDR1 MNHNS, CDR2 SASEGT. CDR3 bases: TGTGCCAGCAGTCAGATAGGCGGCCAGCCCCAGCATTTT. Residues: CASSQIGGQPQHF.

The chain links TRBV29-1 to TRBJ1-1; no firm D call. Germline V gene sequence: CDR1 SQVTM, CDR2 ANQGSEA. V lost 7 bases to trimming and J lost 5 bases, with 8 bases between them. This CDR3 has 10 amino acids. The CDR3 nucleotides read TGCAGCGCCTGGAAGACTGAAGCTTTCTTT. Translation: CSAWKTEAFF.

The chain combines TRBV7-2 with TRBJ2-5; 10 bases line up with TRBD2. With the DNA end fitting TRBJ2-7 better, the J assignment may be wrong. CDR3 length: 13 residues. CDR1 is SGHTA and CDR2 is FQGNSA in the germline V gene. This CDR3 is CASSWGLAHEQYF. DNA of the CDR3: TGTGCCAGCAGCTGGGGACTAGCGCACGAGCAGTACTTC.

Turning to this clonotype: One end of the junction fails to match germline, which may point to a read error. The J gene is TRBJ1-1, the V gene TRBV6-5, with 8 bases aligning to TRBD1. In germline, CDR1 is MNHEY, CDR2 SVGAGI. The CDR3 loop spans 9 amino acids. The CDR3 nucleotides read TGTGCCAGCGGGAGGGACAGGTACTTT. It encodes CASGRDRYF.

The DNA of the CDR3 is TGCAGTGCTGACAGGGGGTGGAACACTGAAGCTTTCTTT. It codes for CSADRGWNTEAFF. The gene calls are TRBV20-1 and TRBJ1-1, with 9 bases that match TRBD1. Germline-derived CDR1 and CDR2 are DFQATT and SNEGSKA (reference sequence). This CDR3 is 13 amino acids long. Trimming cost V 5 bases and J 1 base; bases outside gene matches: 2.

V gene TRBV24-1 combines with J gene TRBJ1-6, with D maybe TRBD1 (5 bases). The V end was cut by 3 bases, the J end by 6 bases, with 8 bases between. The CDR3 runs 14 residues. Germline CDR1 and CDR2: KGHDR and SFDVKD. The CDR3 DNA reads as TGTGCCACCAGTGATAAAGGGGCTAATTCACCCCTCCACTTT. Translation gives CATSDKGANSPLHF.

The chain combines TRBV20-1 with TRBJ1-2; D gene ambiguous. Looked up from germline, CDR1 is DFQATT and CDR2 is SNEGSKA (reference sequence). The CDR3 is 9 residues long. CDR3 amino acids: CTRPDGYTF. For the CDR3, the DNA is TGCACTAGGCCGGATGGCTACACCTTC.

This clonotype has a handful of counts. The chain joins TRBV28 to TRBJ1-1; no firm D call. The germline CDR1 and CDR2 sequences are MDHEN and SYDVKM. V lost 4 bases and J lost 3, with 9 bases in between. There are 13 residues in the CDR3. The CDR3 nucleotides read TGTGCCAGCAGTTCAAGACACGACACTGAAGCTTTCTTT. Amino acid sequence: CASSSRHDTEAFF.

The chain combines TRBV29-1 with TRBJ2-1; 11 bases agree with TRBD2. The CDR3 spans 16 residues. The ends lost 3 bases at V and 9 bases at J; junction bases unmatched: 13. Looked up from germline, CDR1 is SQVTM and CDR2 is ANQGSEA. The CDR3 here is CSVDKVAGGLLSEQFF. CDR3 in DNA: TGCAGCGTTGATAAGGTAGCGGGAGGGTTGCTTAGTGAGCAGTTCTTC.

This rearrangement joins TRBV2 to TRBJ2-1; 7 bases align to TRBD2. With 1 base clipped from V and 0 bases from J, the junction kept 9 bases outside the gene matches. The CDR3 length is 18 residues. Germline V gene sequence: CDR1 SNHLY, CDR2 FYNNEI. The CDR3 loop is CASSEDFPGLSSYNEQFF. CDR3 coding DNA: TGTGCCAGCAGTGAAGATTTTCCGGGACTATCCTCCTACAATGAGCAGTTCTTC. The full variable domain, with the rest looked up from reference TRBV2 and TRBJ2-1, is EPEVTQTPSHQVTQMGQEVILRCVPISNHLYFYWYRQILGQKVEFLVSFYNNEISEKSEIFDDQFSVERPDGSNFTLKIRSTKLEDSAMYFCASSEDFPGLSSYNEQFFGPGTRLTVL.

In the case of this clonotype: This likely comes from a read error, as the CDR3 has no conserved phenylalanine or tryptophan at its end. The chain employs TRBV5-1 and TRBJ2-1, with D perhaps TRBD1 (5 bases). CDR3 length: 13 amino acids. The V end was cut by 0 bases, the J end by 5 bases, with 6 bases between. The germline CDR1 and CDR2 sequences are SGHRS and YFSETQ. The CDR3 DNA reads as TGCGCCAGCAGCTTGGGACAGCACAATGAGCAGTTCCTC. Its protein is CASSLGQHNEQFL.

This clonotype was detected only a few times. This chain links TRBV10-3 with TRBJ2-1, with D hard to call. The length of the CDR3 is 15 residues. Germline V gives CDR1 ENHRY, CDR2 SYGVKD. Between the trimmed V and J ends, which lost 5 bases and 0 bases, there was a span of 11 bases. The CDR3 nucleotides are TGTGCCATCAGTTCCGACCTCGTCTCCTACAATGAGCAGTTCTTC. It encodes CAISSDLVSYNEQFF.

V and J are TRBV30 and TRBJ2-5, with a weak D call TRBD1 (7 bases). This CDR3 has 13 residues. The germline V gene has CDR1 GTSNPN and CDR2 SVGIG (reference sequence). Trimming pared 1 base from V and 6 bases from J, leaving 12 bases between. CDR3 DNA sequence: TGTGCCTGGAGTGAAGGGGGCGGGAAGACCCAGTACTTC. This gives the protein CAWSEGGGKTQYF.

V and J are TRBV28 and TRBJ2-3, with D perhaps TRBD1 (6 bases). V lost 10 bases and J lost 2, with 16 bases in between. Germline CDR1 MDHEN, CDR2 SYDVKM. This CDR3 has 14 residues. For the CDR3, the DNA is TGTGCCACAACAGGGTGGGAGAACACAGATACGCAGTATTTT. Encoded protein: CATTGWENTDTQYF.

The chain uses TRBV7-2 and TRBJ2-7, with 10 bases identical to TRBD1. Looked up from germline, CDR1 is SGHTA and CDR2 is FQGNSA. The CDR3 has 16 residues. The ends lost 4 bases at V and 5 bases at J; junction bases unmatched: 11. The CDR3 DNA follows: TGTGCCAGCAGCTCGAACCTCGGACAGGGGGAAGACGAGCAGTACTTC. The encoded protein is CASSSNLGQGEDEQYF.

The CDR3 sequence is CASSLAGTGPLDEQFF. DNA for the CDR3: TGCGCCAGCAGCTTGGCTGGGACAGGGCCTTTAGATGAGCAGTTCTTC. The chain is built from TRBV5-1 and TRBJ2-1, with 9 positions matching TRBD1. Germline V gives CDR1 SGHRS, CDR2 YFSETQ. The CDR3 loop spans 16 amino acids. J lost 8 bases, V lost 0 bases, and 9 bases had no gene match. Filled out from reference TRBV5-1 and TRBJ2-1, the complete variable domain reads KAGVTQTPRYLIKTRGQQVTLSCSPISGHRSVSWYQQTPGQGLQFLFEYFSETQRNKGNFPGRFSGRQFSNSRSEMNVSTLELGDSALYLCASSLAGTGPLDEQFFGPGTRLTVL.

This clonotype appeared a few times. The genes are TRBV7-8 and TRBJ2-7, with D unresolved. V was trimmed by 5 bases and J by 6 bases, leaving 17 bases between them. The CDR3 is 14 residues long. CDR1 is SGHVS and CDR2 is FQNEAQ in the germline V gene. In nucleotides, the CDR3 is TGTGCCAGCAGCACCCAGCGCGCCAAGACCGAGCAGTACTTC. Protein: CASSTQRAKTEQYF.

The CDR3 reads CASRPTGATEAFF. CDR3 nucleotides: TGTGCCAGCAGACCTACAGGGGCCACTGAAGCTTTCTTT. J is TRBJ1-1 and V is TRBV6-2 or TRBV6-3; TRBD1 agrees at 7 bases. V trimming: 6 bases; J trimming: 4 bases; junction bases outside the gene matches: 5. This CDR3 contains 13 residues. CDR1 is MNHEY, CDR2 SVGEGT, per germline.

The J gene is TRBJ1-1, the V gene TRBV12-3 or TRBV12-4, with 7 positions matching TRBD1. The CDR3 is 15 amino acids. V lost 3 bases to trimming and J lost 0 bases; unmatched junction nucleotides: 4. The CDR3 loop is CASSLGTAMNTEAFF. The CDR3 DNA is TGTGCCAGCAGTTTGGGGACAGCCATGAACACTGAAGCTTTCTTT.

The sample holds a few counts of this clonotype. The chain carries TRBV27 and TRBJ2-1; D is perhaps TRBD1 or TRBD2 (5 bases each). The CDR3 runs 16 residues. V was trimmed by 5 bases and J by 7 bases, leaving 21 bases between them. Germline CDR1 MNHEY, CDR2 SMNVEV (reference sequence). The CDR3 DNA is TGTGCCAGCAGTATCTCCCGGGACGGACCACGGAATGAGCAGTTCTTC. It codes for CASSISRDGPRNEQFF.

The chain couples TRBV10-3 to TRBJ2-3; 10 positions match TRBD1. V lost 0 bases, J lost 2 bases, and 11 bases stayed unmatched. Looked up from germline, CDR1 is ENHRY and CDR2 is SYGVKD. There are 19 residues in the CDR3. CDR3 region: CAISESWTGGELNTDTQYF. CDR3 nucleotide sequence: TGTGCCATCAGTGAGTCGTGGACAGGGGGGGAACTAAACACAGATACGCAGTATTTT.

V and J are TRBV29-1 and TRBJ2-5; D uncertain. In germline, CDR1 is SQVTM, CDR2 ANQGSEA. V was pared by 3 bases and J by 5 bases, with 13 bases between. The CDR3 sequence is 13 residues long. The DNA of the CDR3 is TGCAGCGTTGAGAAGTCCCTCGGGGAGACCCAGTACTTC. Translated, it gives CSVEKSLGETQYF.

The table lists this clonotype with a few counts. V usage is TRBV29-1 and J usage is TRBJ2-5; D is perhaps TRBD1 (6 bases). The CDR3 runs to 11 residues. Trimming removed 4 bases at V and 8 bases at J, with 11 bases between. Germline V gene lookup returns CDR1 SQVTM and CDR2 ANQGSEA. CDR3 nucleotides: TGCAGCGTTGGGACAGAGGGCACCCAGTACTTC. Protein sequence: CSVGTEGTQYF.

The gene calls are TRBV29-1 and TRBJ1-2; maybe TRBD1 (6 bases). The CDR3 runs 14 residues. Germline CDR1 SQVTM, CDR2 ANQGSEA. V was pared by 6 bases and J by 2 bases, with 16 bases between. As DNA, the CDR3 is TGCAGCGTGACACAGGGTGGAGGGAACTATGGCTACACCTTC. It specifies CSVTQGGGNYGYTF.

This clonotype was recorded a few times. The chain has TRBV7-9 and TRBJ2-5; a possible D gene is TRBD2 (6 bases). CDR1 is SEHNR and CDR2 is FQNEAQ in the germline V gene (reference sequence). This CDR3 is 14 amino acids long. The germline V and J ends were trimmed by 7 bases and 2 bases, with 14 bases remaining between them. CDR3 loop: CASTLNGGQETQYF. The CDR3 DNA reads TGTGCCAGCACCCTGAACGGGGGTCAAGAGACCCAGTACTTC.